A selection of T cell receptor beta chains follows, all from one sample in a study of T cell responses to AZD1222 COVID-19 vaccine. Assay used: immunoSEQ multiplex PCR; TCRdb lists only in-frame clones, some missing. The sample holds some 90,000 clones, 88% seen once. This specimen was peripheral blood, taken on day 0 of AZD1222 vaccination. Receptors were obtained from an adult in good health. The CDR3 runs from the conserved cysteine through the conserved F or W. D genes are given only for firm matches. The size of a clone is reported for some rows only, either as once, few or many, or as a class for expanded clones.

TRBV5-1	14	TRBJ2-7	-	-	TGCGCCAGCAGCTCCGACGGGAATGACTACGAGCAGTACTTC	CASSSDGNDYEQYF
TRBV5-4	14	TRBJ2-5	-	-	TGTGCCAGCAGAACCGATCTTCGAGCGGAGACCCAGTACTTC	CASRTDLRAETQYF
TRBV4-1	16	TRBJ1-2	-	-	TGCGCCAGCACCTTGACTCCCCTCAGGGCCAATGAAGTGTACACCTTC	CASTLTPLRANEVYTF
TRBV28	17	TRBJ1-2	-	-	TGTGCCAGCAGTTTATTACTCCCGCCCAACGCTCCTTATGGCTACACCTTC	CASSLLLPPNAPYGYTF
TRBV11-2	14	TRBJ1-1	-	-	TGTGCCAGCAGCCTCCAGGGTATGAACACTGAAGCTTTCTTT	CASSLQGMNTEAFF
TRBV18	13	TRBJ1-2	-	-	TGTGCCAGCTCACCCGGGACGGACTATGGCTACACCTTC	CASSPGTDYGYTF
TRBV20-1	14	TRBJ2-7	-	-	TGCAGTGCTAGTTCGGCTAGCTGGACATACGAGCAGTACTTC	CSASSASWTYEQYF
TRBV10-3	15	TRBJ2-3	-	-	TGTGCCATCAGTACAACGGGACGGAGCACAGATACGCAGTATTTT	CAISTTGRSTDTQYF
TRBV18	14	TRBJ2-7	-	-	TGTGCCAGCTCACCGCATACGGGGTTCTACGAGCAGTACTTC	CASSPHTGFYEQYF
TRBV5-5	12	TRBJ1-2	-	-	TGTGCCAGCAGCCTGAGGCTGTATGGCTACACCTTC	CASSLRLYGYTF
TRBV19	12	TRBJ1-2	-	-	TGTGCCAGTAGTTCTCCTCCCTATGGCTACACCTTC	CASSSPPYGYTF
TRBV19	17	TRBJ1-1	-	TRBD1	TGTGCCAGTAGTATAGAATTACAGGGGCTCCTGAACACTGAAGCTTTCTTT	CASSIELQGLLNTEAFF
TRBV6-5	15	TRBJ1-3	few	-	TGTGCCAGCAGTTACTCGGCGGGACCCTTGGACACCATATATTTT	CASSYSAGPLDTIYF
TRBV7-9	13	TRBJ1-1	-	-	TGTGCCAGCAGTCCAGCGCTAAACACTGAAGCTTTCTTT	CASSPALNTEAFF
TRBV7-3	15	TRBJ2-1	-	-	TGTGCCAGCAGCTTACAGGGGAGTTCCTACAATGAGCAGTTCTTC	CASSLQGSSYNEQFF
TRBV9	14	TRBJ1-2	-	-	TGTGCCAGCAGCGTAGGAGACACCAACTATGGCTACACCTTC	CASSVGDTNYGYTF
TRBV2	12	TRBJ2-5	once	-	TGTGCCAGCAGTGCCATACAAGAGACCCAGTACTTC	CASSAIQETQYF
TRBV5-1	17	TRBJ2-1	-	TRBD2	TGCGCCAGCAGCTTACAGGGTAGGGCTAGCGGGAGTGACGAGCAGTTCTTC	CASSLQGRASGSDEQFF
TRBV30	14	TRBJ1-2	-	-	TGTGCCTGGAGTTTACACGAGTCGAGCTATGGCTACACCTTC	CAWSLHESSYGYTF
TRBV14	13	TRBJ1-1	-	-	TGTGCCAGCAGCCAAGCTCGGCGGGGTGAAGCTTTCTTT	CASSQARRGEAFF
TRBV28	12	TRBJ2-1	-	-	TGTGCCAGCAGGGGTTATTACAATGAGCAGTTCTTC	CASRGYYNEQFF
TRBV6-5	14	TRBJ1-1	-	-	TGTGCCAGCAGAAACAGGGTCAGGGGTACTGAAGCTTTCTTT	CASRNRVRGTEAFF
TRBV11-3	13	TRBJ2-7	few	-	TGTGCCAGCAGCTTGGGGAACTCCTACGAGCAGTACTTC	CASSLGNSYEQYF
TRBV19	18	TRBJ2-3	-	-	TGTGCCAGTAGTAACCGGGACACCGGTCCCGGTGGGACAGATACGCAGTATTTT	CASSNRDTGPGGTDTQYF
TRBV3-1/TRBV3-2	14	TRBJ1-5	-	-	TGTGCCAGCAGCGGGACCGGCGCAAATCAGCCCCAGCATTTT	CASSGTGANQPQHF
TRBV28	16	TRBJ2-7	-	TRBD1	TGTGCCAGCAGCCACAACCGGGACAGGGGTGGGTACGAGCAGTACTTC	CASSHNRDRGGYEQYF
TRBV9	15	TRBJ1-4	-	-	TGTGCCAGCAGCGCCCACAGCCCCCCTAATGAAAAACTGTTTTTT	CASSAHSPPNEKLFF
TRBV7-8	14	TRBJ1-1	-	-	TGTGCCAGCAGCTTAGTTCGGGGTCCCACTGAAGCTTTCTTT	CASSLVRGPTEAFF
TRBV28	11	TRBJ1-1	-	-	TGTGCCAGCAGTACAAACACTGAAGCTTTCTTT	CASSTNTEAFF
TRBV11-2	17	TRBJ2-3	-	TRBD2	TGTGCCAGCAGACCAGGAGGGAGGGTGTCTAGCACAGATACGCAGTATTTT	CASRPGGRVSSTDTQYF
TRBV7-9	15	TRBJ2-1	-	-	TGTGCCAGCAGCTTCAGTTTTGTTGGTACCAATGAGCAGTTCTTC	CASSFSFVGTNEQFF
TRBV5-4	15	TRBJ2-3	-	TRBD2	TGTGCCAGCAGCTTCCCTAGCGGGGGCACAGATACGCAGTATTTT	CASSFPSGGTDTQYF
TRBV30	13	TRBJ1-2	few	-	TGTGCCTGGAGTTTAAGCTACAACTATGGCTACACCTTC	CAWSLSYNYGYTF
TRBV3-1/TRBV3-2	14	TRBJ2-7	-	-	TGTGCCAGCAGCCAAGATTGGACCTCGGGGGAGCAGTACTTC	CASSQDWTSGEQYF
TRBV12-3/TRBV12-4	11	TRBJ2-3	-	-	TGTGCCAGCAGTTTCAACCCCACGCAGTATTTT	CASSFNPTQYF
TRBV28	19	TRBJ2-3	-	TRBD2	TGTGCCAGCAGTTTCATAGCGGGAGGGCCTCGAGAGAGCACAGATACGCAGTATTTT	CASSFIAGGPRESTDTQYF
TRBV4-2	14	TRBJ1-6	-	-	TGTGCCAGCAGCCAAGATCCTGAGAATTCACCCCTCCACTTT	CASSQDPENSPLHF
TRBV9	14	TRBJ2-1	-	-	TGTGCCAGCACCCTAGCACACTATGACAATGAGCAGTTCTTC	CASTLAHYDNEQFF
TRBV18	14	TRBJ2-1	-	TRBD1	TGTGCCAGCTCACCGCAATACCACAGGGGAAGGCAGTTCTTC	CASSPQYHRGRQFF
TRBV12-5	15	TRBJ2-3	-	-	TGTGCTAGTGGTGGGCAGATTTCTAGCACAGATACGCAGTATTTT	CASGGQISSTDTQYF
TRBV7-7	15	TRBJ2-7	-	TRBD2	TGTGCTAGCAGCTTTCTGGCGGGAGGTGGGGGCGAGCAGTACTTC	CASSFLAGGGGEQYF